The T cell receptor beta chain described here comes from a study of blood T cell repertoires in COVID-19. Whole-study context: COVID-19 samples collected from the United States, Italy and Spain covered acute and convalescent phases. PBMCs, B-cell-depleted T cells, or T cells provided the cDNA or gDNA that made up the material.

Source study methods: Amplifying reference gene primers gave estimates of nucleated cell counts. Sequenced by immunoSEQ multiplex PCR; TCRdb stores in-frame clones only, minus some. V and J calls and clone size follow that table, whereas D and trimming were derived from the DNA. The sample records 100,000 to 150,000 clones, 75% to 90% being singletons. This clone has only a few counts. Trimming removed 3 bases at V and 4 bases at J, with 9 bases between. The CDR3 is 13 residues long. Looked up from germline, CDR1 is MNHNS and CDR2 is SASEGT. The receptor was isolated from a man aged 65 to 79 with acute or convalescent COVID-19. The specimen was peripheral blood. The V gene is TRBV6-1, the J gene TRBJ1-2, with D uncertain. Here the CDR3 DNA reads TGTGCCAGCAGTGATGGCCCGCCCTATGGCTACACCTTC. Translation gives CASSDGPPYGYTF.